The rows below give T cell receptor beta chains drawn from one sample of a study of shared clonotypes between healthy human individuals. The protocol was immunoSEQ multiplex PCR, while the TCRdb copy is restricted to in-frame clones and leaves out a portion. The profile shows roughly 2.6 million clones, about 92% of them singletons. The sample consisted of naive CD4+ T cells sorted from blood. These receptors were obtained from a man younger than 35 in good health. CDR3s include the opening cysteine and the closing phenylalanine or tryptophan. The D gene is left open where the match is weak. Not all rows give a size; the values are once, few, many and, for expanded clones, a class.

NA	TRBJ2-1	TRBV5-1	NA	CASSHTGTSPYNEQFF	TGCGCCAGCAGCCATACCGGGACATCCCCCTACAATGAGCAGTTCTTC
TRBD2	TRBJ2-1	TRBV9	NA	CASSVEGGRVNEQFF	TGTGCCAGCAGCGTAGAGGGCGGGAGGGTCAATGAGCAGTTCTTC
NA	TRBJ2-3	TRBV7-2	NA	CASAGQGPRTQYF	TGTGCCAGCGCGGGGCAGGGGCCCCGTACGCAGTATTTT
NA	TRBJ1-1	TRBV7-3	NA	CASSIQGNTEAFF	TGTGCCAGCAGCATCCAGGGGAACACTGAAGCTTTCTTT
NA	TRBJ2-7	TRBV5-1	NA	CASSWEAGASYEQYF	TGCGCCAGCAGCTGGGAGGCAGGGGCTTCCTACGAGCAGTACTTC
TRBD1	TRBJ1-5	TRBV6-6	NA	CTTGTAQEPQHF	TGTACGACCGGGACAGCCCAAGAGCCCCAGCATTTT
NA	TRBJ1-1	TRBV7-8	once	CASSNGQTLNTEAFF	TGTGCCAGCAGCAACGGACAGACGTTGAACACTGAAGCTTTCTTT
NA	TRBJ2-7	TRBV5-5	NA	CASSLVEGRAYEQYF	TGTGCCAGCAGCTTGGTGGAGGGTAGGGCCTACGAGCAGTACTTC
NA	TRBJ1-1	TRBV15	NA	CATSRDPGLNTEAFF	TGTGCCACCAGCAGAGATCCAGGGCTGAACACTGAAGCTTTCTTT
NA	TRBJ1-1	TRBV5-1	NA	CASSLPPGPEAFF	TGCGCCAGCAGCTTGCCCCCAGGTCCTGAAGCTTTCTTT
NA	TRBJ2-7	TRBV6-6	NA	CASSYLGQTYEQYF	TGTGCCAGCAGTTATCTCGGACAGACTTACGAGCAGTACTTC
TRBD1	TRBJ2-7	TRBV7-3	NA	CASSLVKPGQSSYEQYF	TGTGCCAGCAGCTTAGTTAAACCGGGACAGAGCTCCTACGAGCAGTACTTC
TRBD1	TRBJ2-3	TRBV4-2	NA	CASSGRDRGADTQYF	TGTGCCAGCAGCGGACGGGACAGGGGTGCAGATACGCAGTATTTT
NA	TRBJ2-5	TRBV11-2	NA	CASSSSGGMVEYF	TGTGCCAGCAGCTCCTCCGGCGGGATGGTTGAGTACTTC
NA	TRBJ1-5	TRBV5-1	once	CASSPLGPENQPQHF	TGCGCCAGCAGCCCTCTAGGTCCAGAGAATCAGCCCCAGCATTTT
TRBD1	TRBJ1-3	TRBV7-8	NA	CASSISGTGFTGNTIYF	TGTGCCAGCAGCATCTCCGGGACAGGTTTCACTGGAAACACCATATATTTT
NA	TRBJ2-3	TRBV21-1	NA	CASSKRMGAEGSTDTQYF	TGTGCCAGCAGCAAAAGGATGGGGGCCGAGGGTTCCACAGATACGCAGTATTTT
TRBD1	TRBJ2-7	TRBV2	NA	CASSALQGGYEQYF	TGTGCCAGCAGTGCTCTACAGGGGGGCTACGAGCAGTACTTC
NA	TRBJ2-6	TRBV5-1	NA	CASSITGSSGANVLTF	TGCGCCAGCAGCATAACAGGGAGCTCTGGGGCCAACGTCCTGACTTTC
TRBD1	TRBJ1-2	TRBV10-1	few	CASSDHSGGYGYTF	TGCGCCAGCAGTGACCACTCAGGGGGCTATGGCTACACCTTC
NA	TRBJ1-1	TRBV6-1	NA	CASSVTRGMNTEAFF	TGTGCCAGCAGTGTCACTCGGGGCATGAACACTGAAGCTTTCTTT
TRBD1	TRBJ2-2	TRBV6-5	NA	CASTLGQGGAGELFF	TGTGCCAGCACCTTGGGACAGGGTGGAGCCGGGGAGCTGTTTTTT
NA	TRBJ2-3	TRBV15	NA	CATSKEQAGTDTQYF	TGTGCCACCAGCAAAGAGCAAGCGGGCACAGATACGCAGTATTTT
NA	TRBJ2-7	TRBV11-2	NA	CASSSSSGAYEQYF	TGTGCCAGCAGCTCTTCTTCCGGGGCCTACGAGCAGTACTTC
NA	TRBJ2-5	TRBV7-8	NA	CASSFLETQYF	TGTGCCAGCAGCTTCCTGGAGACCCAGTACTTC
NA	TRBJ1-4	TRBV7-2	NA	CATTKTGLGEKLFF	TGTGCCACTACTAAGACAGGACTGGGTGAAAAACTGTTTTTT
NA	TRBJ2-1	TRBV28	NA	CASRTGSDEQFF	TGTGCCAGCAGGACAGGTAGCGATGAGCAGTTCTTC
NA	TRBJ1-4	TRBV11-2	NA	CASSPRGNEKLFF	TGTGCCAGCAGCCCCAGGGGAAATGAAAAACTGTTTTTT
NA	TRBJ2-5	TRBV7-7	NA	CASSLAGLDQETQYF	TGTGCTAGCAGCTTAGCCGGCCTCGACCAAGAGACCCAGTACTTC
NA	TRBJ1-2	TRBV5-6	NA	CASSLGRQNYGYTF	TGTGCCAGCAGCTTGGGTAGGCAAAACTATGGCTACACCTTC
NA	TRBJ1-4	TRBV30	NA	CAWSSELFNEKLFF	TGTGCCTGGAGTTCTGAACTGTTTAATGAAAAACTGTTTTTT
NA	TRBJ2-2	TRBV6-5	NA	CASSSTYSTGELFF	TGTGCCAGCAGTTCCACGTACAGCACCGGGGAGCTGTTTTTT
NA	TRBJ1-3	TRBV2	NA	CASSEAIFRRDSGNTIYF	TGTGCCAGCAGTGAAGCGATTTTTCGCAGGGACTCTGGAAACACCATATATTTT
NA	TRBJ2-3	TRBV2	once	CASSLRTDTQYF	TGTGCCAGCAGTCTCCGCACAGATACGCAGTATTTT
NA	TRBJ1-6	TRBV14	NA	CASSQVGGKASPLHF	TGTGCCAGCAGCCAAGTAGGTGGGAAGGCTTCACCCCTCCACTTT
NA	TRBJ2-6	TRBV6-5	NA	CASSYTGANVLTF	TGTGCCAGCAGTTATACTGGGGCCAACGTCCTGACTTTC
TRBD1	TRBJ2-2	TRBV2	NA	CASSGQGGDTGELFF	TGTGCCAGCAGTGGACAGGGGGGGGACACCGGGGAGCTGTTTTTT
TRBD2	TRBJ2-3	TRBV12-5	once	CASGFMPTSGNTDTQYF	TGTGCTAGTGGTTTCATGCCGACTAGCGGAAACACAGATACGCAGTATTTT
NA	TRBJ2-5	TRBV2	once	CASTFQAVETQYF	TGTGCCAGCACCTTCCAGGCTGTGGAGACCCAGTACTTC
NA	TRBJ1-5	TRBV7-9	NA	CASSAQGSNQPQHF	TGTGCCAGCAGCGCACAGGGTAGCAATCAGCCCCAGCATTTT
NA	TRBJ1-6	TRBV5-4	NA	CASSLRIGGNSPLHF	TGTGCCAGCAGCTTGCGTATCGGGGGGAATTCACCCCTCCACTTT
NA	TRBJ1-2	TRBV28	NA	CASSIFGGQLYYGYTF	TGTGCCAGCAGTATCTTCGGCGGGCAACTCTACTATGGCTACACCTTC
NA	TRBJ1-4	TRBV7-9	NA	CASSSASTGNEKLFF	TGTGCCAGCAGCTCGGCGAGCACAGGGAATGAAAAACTGTTTTTT
NA	TRBJ1-1	TRBV11-3	NA	CASSSFGGTEAFF	TGTGCCAGCAGCTCTTTTGGGGGCACTGAAGCTTTCTTT
NA	TRBJ2-7	TRBV6-5	NA	CASSYPPEQYF	TGTGCCAGCAGTTACCCTCCCGAGCAGTACTTC
TRBD2	TRBJ2-7	TRBV6-5	NA	CASSYGNSGSSYEQYF	TGTGCCAGCAGTTACGGAAATAGCGGGAGTTCTTACGAGCAGTACTTC
NA	TRBJ1-1	TRBV9	NA	CASSVGGNAEAFF	TGTGCCAGCAGCGTTGGGGGGAACGCTGAAGCTTTCTTT
NA	TRBJ1-1	TRBV6-6	NA	CASSLGTGLAFF	TGTGCCAGCAGTCTAGGGACCGGGTTAGCTTTCTTT
NA	TRBJ1-2	TRBV18	NA	CASSPPQDRYGYTF	TGTGCCAGCTCACCCCCCCAAGATCGTTATGGCTACACCTTC
NA	TRBJ2-1	TRBV7-9	once	CASSLGLQTNEQFF	TGTGCCAGCAGCTTAGGGCTTCAGACTAATGAGCAGTTCTTC
NA	TRBJ1-1	TRBV27	NA	CASSPWWGEAFF	TGTGCCAGCAGTCCCTGGTGGGGTGAAGCTTTCTTT
TRBD1	TRBJ1-2	TRBV29-1	NA	CSLGGQVSGYTF	TGCAGCCTCGGGGGACAGGTGAGCGGCTACACCTTC
TRBD1	TRBJ2-7	TRBV18	NA	CASSPSGTGAWEQYF	TGTGCCAGCTCCCCGTCCGGGACAGGCGCGTGGGAGCAGTACTTC
NA	TRBJ2-4	TRBV7-8	NA	CASSLAGGGRNIQYF	TGTGCCAGCAGCTTAGCAGGGGGCGGGAGAAACATTCAGTACTTC
TRBD1	TRBJ2-7	TRBV7-2	NA	CASSFRDRGYEQYF	TGTGCCAGCAGCTTCCGGGACAGGGGGTACGAGCAGTACTTC
TRBD2	TRBJ2-4	TRBV4-1	NA	CASSQGLAGGATKNIQYF	TGCGCCAGCAGCCAGGGGCTAGCGGGAGGGGCGACCAAAAACATTCAGTACTTC
NA	TRBJ2-3	TRBV10-3	NA	CATTTDAGTDTQYF	TGTGCCACTACGACAGACGCGGGCACAGATACGCAGTATTTT